These 26 T cell receptor beta chains were all obtained from the same sample, sequenced in a study of spatial heterogeneity in lung cancer. Time point meaning: sample taken at primary tumor resection. The study sequenced unsorted whole RNA from tumor, nontumor lung or frozen PBMC. In TCRdb, the 5' RACE reads were re-called with MiXCR into one record per CDR3 protein. Here the sample spans roughly 50,000 distinct CDR3 sequences, approximately 7.6% being singletons. This specimen consisted of PBMCs, obtained at surgery. These TCRs come from a female donor with early-stage non-small cell lung cancer.

This clonotype came up a few times. The CDR3, as DNA: TGTGCCAGCTCACCACCGGGCGGGGGGAGTAACAATGAGCAGTTCTTC. Translated, it gives CASSPPGGGSNNEQFF. The chain carries TRBV18 and TRBJ2-1; 8 bases are a match to TRBD2. V lost 0 bases, J lost 5 bases, and 6 bases stayed unmatched. Germline-derived CDR1 and CDR2 are KGHSH and LQKENI. This CDR3 comprises 16 residues.

In its sample, this clonotype was seen many times. CDR3 amino acids: CASSPRGAGPKNIQYF. CDR3 nucleotides: TGTGCCAGCAGCCCGAGGGGAGCGGGGCCCAAAAACATTCAGTACTTC. The genes are TRBV11-2 and TRBJ2-4, with 7 bases lining up with TRBD2. Germline V gene sequence: CDR1 SGHAT, CDR2 FQNNGV. This CDR3 is 16 amino acids long. V trimming: 5 bases; J trimming: 2 bases; junction bases outside the gene matches: 9. Based on the CDR3 plus reference TRBV11-2 and TRBJ2-4, the full variable domain is EAGVAQSPRYKIIEKRQSVAFWCNPISGHATLYWYQQILGQGPKLLIQFQNNGVVDDSQLPKDRFSAERLKGVDSTLKIQPAKLEDSAVYLCASSPRGAGPKNIQYFGAGTRLSVL.

The V call is TRBV5-1, the J call TRBJ2-7; D not resolved. The V gene lost 0 bases and the J gene lost 4 bases, with 17 bases spanning the gap. Per germline, CDR1 SGHRS and CDR2 YFSETQ. CDR3 length: 16 amino acids. CDR3 coding DNA: TGCGCCAGCAGCTTGGCCGTGTCAGCAAAATTATACGAGCAGTACTTC. Translation: CASSLAVSAKLYEQYF. Using reference TRBV5-1 and TRBJ2-7 for the parts outside the CDR3, the full variable domain is KAGVTQTPRYLIKTRGQQVTLSCSPISGHRSVSWYQQTPGQGLQFLFEYFSETQRNKGNFPGRFSGRQFSNSRSEMNVSTLELGDSALYLCASSLAVSAKLYEQYFGPGTRLTVT.

This clonotype was counted ten times or more. The genes are TRBV20-1 and TRBJ2-6; the match to TRBD1 covers 8 bases. Germline-derived CDR1 and CDR2 are DFQATT and SNEGSKA (reference sequence). V gave up 6 bases and J gave up 0 bases; unmatched junction bases: 10. This CDR3 is 17 amino acids long. CDR3 amino acids: CSAPGGQGRSGANVLTF. The DNA of the CDR3 is TGCAGTGCCCCCGGTGGACAGGGACGCTCTGGGGCCAACGTCCTGACTTTC.

This chain joins TRBV2 and TRBJ1-1, with unresolved D. Between the trimmed V and J ends, which lost 7 bases and 0 bases, there was a span of 9 bases. Germline loops: CDR1 SNHLY, CDR2 FYNNEI. This CDR3 has 13 residues. This CDR3 reads CASIHSLNTEAFF. In DNA, the CDR3 is TGTGCCAGCATCCACAGCCTGAACACTGAAGCTTTCTTT.

In its sample, this clonotype was seen many times. The V gene is TRBV12-3 or TRBV12-4, the J gene TRBJ1-4; a weak D match, TRBD1 (5 bases). V gave up 3 bases and J gave up 5 bases, with 10 bases separating them. CDR3 length: 14 residues. CDR3 protein: CASSLGEGNEKLFF. The CDR3 region has the DNA TGTGCCAGCAGTTTGGGGGAGGGCAATGAAAAACTGTTTTTT.

This rearrangement joins TRBV10-3 to TRBJ2-5; possible D gene TRBD2, 6 bases. This CDR3 has 13 amino acids. The V gene lost 2 bases and the J gene lost 4 bases, with 8 bases spanning the gap. The germline CDR1 and CDR2 sequences are ENHRY and SYGVKD. CDR3 region: CAISEGAGETQYF. The CDR3 DNA sequence: TGTGCCATCAGTGAGGGAGCGGGAGAGACCCAGTACTTC.

This clonotype was observed a few times. This sequence joins TRBV30 and TRBJ2-1; D is unclear. V dropped 1 base and J dropped 3 bases, with 13 bases sitting between them. The CDR3 covers 15 residues. Germline lookup yields CDR1 GTSNPN and CDR2 SVGIG (reference sequence). CDR3 in DNA: TGTGCCTGGAGTGGTCCTCCAGTTTACTACAATGAGCAGTTCTTC. Translation gives CAWSGPPVYYNEQFF.

This clonotype was detected ten times or more. This sequence joins TRBV12-3 or TRBV12-4 and TRBJ2-3; the D call may be TRBD1 or TRBD2 (7 bases each). Trimming took off 9 bases at V and 11 bases at J, with 15 bases between the two ends. The CDR3 extends over 11 amino acids. The CDR3 nucleotides are TGTGCCAGTCAGACAGGGACTAAGCAGTATTTT. Encoded protein: CASQTGTKQYF.

This clonotype has ten or more counts. The V gene is TRBV5-1, the J gene TRBJ2-5; D is possibly TRBD1 (5 bases). Per the germline V gene, CDR1 is SGHRS and CDR2 is YFSETQ. This CDR3 region has 13 residues. Trimming removed 4 bases at V and 1 base at J, with 8 bases between. The CDR3 is CASSVDSQETQYF. The CDR3 bases are TGCGCCAGCAGCGTCGACAGCCAAGAGACCCAGTACTTC.

Many counts were recorded for this clonotype. The gene calls are TRBV9 and TRBJ2-1; the match to TRBD2 covers 7 bases. CDR1 SGDLS and CDR2 YYNGEE come from the germline V gene. CDR3 size: 16 residues. The trim removed 3 bases at V and 8 bases at J, leaving 14 bases unmatched. The chain's CDR3 is CASSAGLSYLKDEQFF. The CDR3 bases are TGTGCCAGCAGCGCGGGACTATCCTACCTTAAGGATGAGCAGTTCTTC.

The sample holds many counts of this clonotype. This chain connects TRBV7-2 to TRBJ2-1; 9 bases align to TRBD1. Germline CDR1 reads SGHTA; CDR2 reads FQGNSA. CDR3 length: 22 amino acids. The J segment lost 0 bases and the V segment lost 0 bases, leaving 18 bases of the junction unmatched. The CDR3 protein is CASSLAGRWGTGILSSYNEQFF. The CDR3 DNA sequence: TGTGCCAGCAGCTTAGCAGGAAGGTGGGGGACAGGGATCCTAAGCTCCTACAATGAGCAGTTCTTC.

This chain connects TRBV20-1 to TRBJ1-5, with 10 bases matching TRBD1. CDR1 is DFQATT and CDR2 is SNEGSKA in the germline V gene (reference sequence). The CDR3 contains 12 residues. The V gene end was trimmed by 5 bases and the J gene end by 5 bases; junction bases not matched to a gene: 0. The DNA of the CDR3 is TGCAGTGCTGGGACAGGGGATCAGCCCCAGCATTTT. Its protein is CSAGTGDQPQHF.

A few counts support this clonotype. This chain links TRBV4-3 with TRBJ2-3, with TRBD1 matching 7 bases. The CDR3 covers 15 residues. Per the germline V gene, CDR1 is LGHNA and CDR2 is YSLEER. J lost 7 bases, V lost 1 base, and 8 bases had no gene match. The CDR3 nucleotides read TGCGCCAGCAGCCAAGCGGGACAGACAGGGAATACGCAGTATTTT. Its protein is CASSQAGQTGNTQYF.

This chain connects TRBV7-9 to TRBJ2-3; 7 bases are a match to TRBD2. The CDR3 covers 15 residues. Germline V CDR1 and CDR2: SEHNR, FQNEAQ (reference sequence). V was clipped by 4 bases and J by 2 bases; unmatched bases: 6. The CDR3 DNA reads TGTGCCAGCAGCTCCCGCCGGGGGGTCACAGATACGCAGTATTTT. Translation gives CASSSRRGVTDTQYF.

This clonotype occurred a few times. V usage is TRBV7-8 and J usage is TRBJ2-7; the match to TRBD1 covers 10 bases. Germline trimming cut 4 bases from V and 1 base from J; bases unmatched to any gene: 13. The CDR3 has 18 residues. The germline CDR1 and CDR2 sequences are SGHVS and FQNEAQ. The CDR3 reads CASSYLRNGTGVSYEQYF. The CDR3 nucleotides are TGTGCCAGCAGCTACTTGAGGAACGGGACAGGGGTATCCTACGAGCAGTACTTC.

The table lists this clonotype with many counts. The rearrangement uses TRBV6-6 and TRBJ1-1; no firm D call. CDR3 length: 13 amino acids. CDR1 is MNHNY and CDR2 is SVGAGI in the germline V gene (reference sequence). The germline V and J ends were trimmed by 4 bases and 2 bases, with 8 bases remaining between them. CDR3: CASSLPLNTEAFF. DNA of the CDR3: TGTGCCAGCAGTTTACCTTTAAACACTGAAGCTTTCTTT.

This clonotype was seen more than once but under ten times. CDR3 protein: CSARGGDFSEQYF. CDR3 nucleotide sequence: TGCAGTGCTAGAGGGGGGGACTTTTCCGAGCAGTACTTC. V gene TRBV20-1 combines with J gene TRBJ2-7, with a tentative D call TRBD2 (6 bases). The ends were cut back, 1 base at V and 6 bases at J, with 13 bases in the middle. The CDR3 spans 13 residues. Germline lookup yields CDR1 DFQATT and CDR2 SNEGSKA (reference sequence).

The chain couples TRBV6-2 or TRBV6-3 to TRBJ2-7; 7 bases align to TRBD1. This CDR3 contains 15 residues. The V gene end was trimmed by 2 bases and the J gene end by 3 bases; junction bases not matched to a gene: 7. Germline values: CDR1 MNHEY, CDR2 SVGEGT. The CDR3 loop is CASSYRTGTDYEQYF. DNA for the CDR3: TGTGCCAGCAGTTACCGAACCGGGACAGACTACGAGCAGTACTTC.

This clonotype has a count of ten or more. The chain recombines TRBV7-2 with TRBJ1-3, with TRBD1 matching over 8 bases. V was clipped by 5 bases and J by 4 bases; unmatched bases: 1. This CDR3 spans 13 amino acids. Germline-derived CDR1 and CDR2 are SGHTA and FQGNSA. The DNA of the CDR3 is TGTGCCAGCAGCCGGGACAGGGGAAACACCATATATTTT. Translating it yields CASSRDRGNTIYF.

V is TRBV6-2 or TRBV6-3 and J is TRBJ1-1; D gene uncertain. The CDR3 is 13 amino acids. Germline CDR1 reads MNHEY; CDR2 reads SVGEGT. The germline V and J ends were trimmed by 2 bases and 5 bases, with 9 bases remaining between them. The CDR3 here is CASSYGRSTEAFF. The CDR3 DNA is TGTGCCAGCAGTTACGGCAGGTCAACTGAAGCTTTCTTT.

A note on this clonotype: A read error is possible here, since a much larger clone lies one base away. The V gene is TRBV7-8, the J gene TRBJ2-3; D could derive from TRBD1 or TRBD2 (6 bases each). Germline values: CDR1 SGHVS, CDR2 FQNEAQ. V was cut by 2 bases and J by 4 bases, with 16 bases left in between. CDR3 length equals 16 residues. CDR3 sequence reads: CASSLWGAANADTQYF. The CDR3, as DNA: TGTGCCAGCAGCTTATGGGGGGCGGCCAACGCAGATACGCAGTATTTT.

The V call is TRBV19, the J call TRBJ2-1; 15 bases match TRBD2. Trimming removed 7 bases from V and 7 bases from J; junction bases left unmatched: 5. The CDR3 sequence is 15 residues long. The germline V gene has CDR1 LNHDA and CDR2 SQIVND (reference sequence). CDR3 loop: CASIGLAGGENEQFF. CDR3 in DNA: TGTGCCAGTATTGGACTAGCGGGGGGGGAGAATGAGCAGTTCTTC.

This clonotype has a count of ten or more. This chain uses TRBV11-2 with TRBJ1-2; TRBD1 matches 9 bases. The CDR3 covers 16 residues. Per the germline V gene, CDR1 is SGHAT and CDR2 is FQNNGV. After removal of 2 bases from V and 3 bases from J, the junction contained 7 bases not matched to a gene. For the CDR3, the DNA is TGTGCCAGCAGCTTACCCTACAGGGGGCGATACTATGGCTACACCTTC. The encoded protein is CASSLPYRGRYYGYTF.

This clonotype was seen only a few times. V gene TRBV18 combines with J gene TRBJ1-1; tentatively, D is TRBD1 (5 bases). Trimming took off 0 bases at V and 0 bases at J, with 11 bases between the two ends. The CDR3 loop spans 16 amino acids. CDR1 and CDR2 (germline): KGHSH, LQKENI. The CDR3 reads CASSPPDSLLNTEAFF. As DNA, the CDR3 is TGTGCCAGCTCACCACCCGACAGCCTTTTGAACACTGAAGCTTTCTTT.

This clonotype was picked up many times. This sequence joins TRBV12-3 or TRBV12-4 and TRBJ1-5; 9 nucleotides agree with TRBD1. The CDR3 is 15 amino acids. After removal of 6 bases from V and 5 bases from J, the junction contained 8 bases not matched to a gene. The CDR3 DNA is TGTGCCAGCAGGTTGGGACAGGGTTTGGATCAGCCCCAGCATTTT. Amino acids: CASRLGQGLDQPQHF.